These T cell receptor beta chains were read from a single sample in a study of T cell repertoires in cytomegalovirus infection. These receptors lack a known antigen. Each CDR3 protein is one row after TCRdb ran MiXCR on the reads. This table holds approximately 71,000 distinct CDR3 sequences, roughly 20% found once. This material consisted of CD8+ T cells from cultured PBMCs, taken from culture after CMV antigen stimulation. The source of these receptors is a human donor in good health (CMV status not recorded). Some clones in this sample may be carry-over from other donors' samples. Each CDR3 is given with its conserved first and last residue. Each record gives: D gene, clone size, J gene, V gene, CDR3 protein. D genes are given only for firm matches. Clone size is given for some rows only: seen once, a few or many times, or a class if the clone is expanded.

TRBD1 | few | TRBJ1-5 | TRBV27 | CASSLTSGTGRSNQPQHF
. | . | TRBJ2-1 | TRBV11-3 | CASSPFGAGTDEQFF
. | few | TRBJ1-2 | TRBV6-5 | CASSAGHYGYTF
. | few | TRBJ2-2 | TRBV15 | CATGSGTGELFF
. | few | TRBJ1-1 | TRBV28 | CASSLVSDGVNTEAFF
. | . | TRBJ1-2 | TRBV4-1 | CASSQPGNYGYTF
TRBD1 | . | TRBJ1-1 | TRBV20-1 | CSADGQGAFYEAFF
. | few | TRBJ1-5 | TRBV19 | CASSVAGDYQPQHF
TRBD1 | . | TRBJ2-7 | TRBV4-2 | CASSPWGQGADEQYF
TRBD2 | few | TRBJ2-2 | TRBV7-2 | CASSLAGGAAGELFF
. | few | TRBJ1-5 | TRBV7-2 | CASSTGQRSNQPQHF
. | few | TRBJ2-3 | TRBV4-2 | CASSQVGPDTQYF
. | few | TRBJ2-7 | TRBV7-2 | CASSLRGDRQTSYEQYF
. | . | TRBJ1-1 | TRBV7-9 | CASSPMVGRTTEAFF
. | . | TRBJ2-2 | TRBV9 | CASSGFRDEGTGEPFF
TRBD1 | . | TRBJ1-1 | TRBV7-2 | CASSYNRDRGYEAFF
TRBD1 | few | TRBJ1-5 | TRBV10-2 | CASSGRQGFHQPQHF
TRBD1 | . | TRBJ1-2 | TRBV4-3 | CASSQEGTGYGYTF
TRBD2 | . | TRBJ2-1 | TRBV11-1 | CASSLWVRGAGNEQFF
. | once | TRBJ2-1 | TRBV29-1 | CSVVAAETPPVF
TRBD1 | . | TRBJ2-3 | TRBV7-2 | CASSRSLTGGASDTQYF
TRBD1 | . | TRBJ2-3 | TRBV4-3 | CASSQDLGQGLDTQYF
. | few | TRBJ1-3 | TRBV7-2 | CASSFPAGTESFSGNTIYF
. | once | TRBJ2-7 | TRBV30 | CAWSPTDLYEQYF
. | . | TRBJ2-2 | TRBV2 | CASSETGYTGELFF
. | many | TRBJ1-1 | TRBV12-3/TRBV12-4 | CASSLSLNAFF
TRBD2 | . | TRBJ2-1 | TRBV6-6 | CASSLAGGAKDEQFF
. | . | TRBJ1-2 | TRBV14 | CAISQDSVVGGGYTF
TRBD1 | . | TRBJ2-2 | TRBV24-1 | CATSDPSRGSQGELFF
. | few | TRBJ1-1 | TRBV10-3 | CAISSVENTEAFF
. | . | TRBJ1-3 | TRBV10-3 | CAISDWDRSSGNTIYF
. | . | TRBJ1-2 | TRBV6-5 | CASSYSSRADYYGYTF
. | . | TRBJ2-7 | TRBV11-2 | CASSLKDPTPELYEQYF
TRBD2 | few | TRBJ2-5 | TRBV6-5 | CASSYSSGGETQYF
. | . | TRBJ2-5 | TRBV7-8 | CASSLAQRGETQCF
TRBD1 | few | TRBJ2-6 | TRBV7-8 | CASSLAGQGINGANVLTF
TRBD1 | . | TRBJ1-4 | TRBV4-3 | CASSQERAGGGEKLFF
. | . | TRBJ2-5 | TRBV19 | CASSSELAQYQETQYF
. | few | TRBJ1-2 | TRBV7-9 | CASEYPDGGYTF
. | few | TRBJ1-1 | TRBV6-8 | CASRQGNTEAFF
. | few | TRBJ1-2 | TRBV12-3/TRBV12-4 | CATHRVPNYGYTF
. | many | TRBJ2-1 | TRBV11-2 | CASSRRGNNNEQFF
. | few | TRBJ2-3 | TRBV7-2 | CASSLRGAPTDTQYF
. | . | TRBJ2-1 | TRBV2 | CASERVRTYNEQFF
. | few | TRBJ2-7 | TRBV7-8 | CASSLGPVGYEQYF
. | . | TRBJ2-7 | TRBV7-2 | CASSPRDGAYEQYF
TRBD2 | few | TRBJ2-5 | TRBV6-1 | CASRVLAGAEETQYF
. | . | TRBJ1-2 | TRBV6-1 | CASSEALAGNYGYTF
TRBD1 | . | TRBJ2-2 | TRBV7-9 | CASIDNRGVGSTGELFF
TRBD2 | . | TRBJ2-7 | TRBV7-8 | CASSFELAASYEQYF
. | few | TRBJ2-5 | TRBV7-8 | CASSLYPDGAQETQYF
. | . | TRBJ1-1 | TRBV4-3 | CASSQAQEGTEAFF
TRBD1 | . | TRBJ1-5 | TRBV7-9 | CASSSDRGQPQHF